Listed here is a single T cell receptor (beta chain). Its antigen is as yet unknown. Gene names follow the mouse nomenclature. The sequenced fragment ends 1 residue before the CDR3 boundary, so the rest is inferred from the germline J gene. The V gene's germline CDR1 is SGHSA and CDR2 FRNQAP. CDR3 length: 12 residues. V shed 1 base and J shed 4 bases, with 5 bases lying between them. Assay used: immunoSEQ multiplex PCR; TCRdb lists only in-frame clones, some missing. The table includes about 11,000 clones, more than 30% detected once. The data stem from a study of tissue T cells after allogeneic stem cell transplantation. Points from the study as a whole: Across patients, clones rarely overlapped, yet motif clusters were shared tissue-specifically. Within patients, tissue anatomy strongly shaped TCR repertoire composition. The patient cohort was small and clinically heterogeneous, with limited sampling depth.

The time point here: mouse harvest day 7 after allogeneic transplant. Mouse grafts combined 10^7 T-cell-depleted bone marrow cells with 10^6 splenic CD5+ T cells. This mouse GVHD model was MHC-mismatched B6 to BALB/c, profiled day 7 or 14. The V and J genes are TRBV16 and TRBJ2-7; unclear D gene. The receptor comes from a female BALB/c mouse given C57BL/6 T cells with graft-versus-host disease after an allogeneic hematopoietic cell transplant. The sample comprised skin. CDR3 protein: CASSLGQYEQYF. CDR3 DNA (partial): TGTGCAAGCAGCTTAGGGCAGTATGAACAGTAC.